This paragraph covers one T cell receptor (beta chain) sequence. Its binding antigen is unknown. Base quality data are lacking; no much larger clone is found one base away. TCRbeta CDR3 regions were amplified from genomic DNA by means of the immunoSEQ Assay, a bias-controlled multiplex PCR. From the authors' description of their analysis: Nucleated cell counts per sample were estimated from amplification of reference gene primers within the assay. To quantify the absolute abundance of each unique TCRbeta CDR3 rearrangement, sequence reads were collapsed and filtered. For each sample, productive Simpson clonality was calculated as the square root of Simpson's diversity index across productive rearrangements. TCRdb mirrors the immuneACCESS table, restricted to in-frame sequences. Some clones are absent from its copies; in checked studies, under half trace to an unresolved V gene, and the reason for the others is unknown. From that table come the V and J calls and clone size; the DNA was used to work out D and trimming. A total of under 65,000 clones appear in this sample, 91% of them only once. The ten largest clones capture 8.6% of the sample.

This sample is drawn from a study of blood T cell repertoires in COVID-19 (dated by TCRdb to 2018 to 2020). In terms of the full investigation: Samples from collaborators originated in the United States, Italy and Spain and spanned both the acute and convalescent phases of COVID-19. The prospective study material was composed of cDNA or gDNA derived from T cells, B-cell-depleted T cells, or PBMCs. Deeply sampled blood TCRbeta repertoires from subjects exposed to, actively infected with, or recovered from COVID-19 were included in the dataset. A freely available public database, intended as a resource for researchers studying the immune response to SARS-CoV-2, is where the repertoires were released. The samples were drawn from the first 160 participants of the ongoing ImmuneRACE study and from 1,200 or so subjects provided by 6 global collaborators. A de-identified subject ID, COVID-19 status, age in years and sex were almost always included in the sample metadata. Where available, HLA class I and class II types were taken from metadata supplied by the sample provider and were not determined by assay-based typing. General study outcomes and caveats: Clinical and demographic metadata were provided uncurated, with the amount varying by source and participant.

Each collaborating institution followed its own protocols to collect whole blood in K2EDTA tubes. For TCRbeta analysis, collaborators shipped samples as frozen whole blood, isolated PBMCs, or DNA extracted from either of those sample types. For CDR1 and CDR2, the germline V gene (reference sequence) lists MNHEY and SMNVEV. V trim: 0 bases; J trim: 4 bases; unmatched bases: 9. Measured from the cysteine to the phenylalanine, the CDR3 is 16 residues long. The read is trimmed to its CDR3 DNA, 48 bases read in frame from base 1. This sequence originates from a human donor in a cohort sampled during active COVID-19. The rearrangement combines TRBV27 with TRBJ2-7, with 7 central nucleotides matching TRBD1. The sequenced sample consisted of peripheral blood. The CDR3: CASSLSGDSRIYEQYF. DNA sequence: TGTGCCAGCAGTTTATCAGGGGACAGTCGTATATACGAGCAGTACTTC.